The 12 T cell receptor beta chains reported below all come from one sample, sequenced in a study of cytomegalovirus exposure and HLA in healthy donors. Data came from immunoSEQ multiplex PCR; TCRdb stores just in-frame clones and leaves some out. The sample records 150,000 to 170,000 clones, approximately 86% being singletons. The specimen was PBMCs. The receptors stem from a human donor in good health.

In this sample, this clone turned up a few times. This rearrangement joins TRBV6-5 to TRBJ1-6; D remains ambiguous. This CDR3 region has 14 residues. CDR1 and CDR2 from the germline V gene are MNHEY and SVGAGI. V was shortened by 6 bases and J by 7 bases, with 13 bases between the two germline ends. CDR3 in amino acids: CASRSGDGNSPLHF. CDR3 in DNA: TGTGCCAGCAGATCCGGGGATGGGAATTCACCCCTCCACTTT.

The rearrangement links TRBV4-1 to TRBJ1-4; D not resolved. Looked up from germline, CDR1 is MGHRA and CDR2 is YSYEKL. V lost 8 bases to trimming and J lost 8 bases, with 15 bases between them. CDR3 length: 13 residues. The CDR3 loop reads CASGWTRVEKLFF. The CDR3 nucleotides are TGCGCCAGCGGTTGGACGAGGGTAGAAAAACTGTTTTTT.

CDR3 sequence: CASSSGTGPGNTIYF. The CDR3 coding sequence is TGTGCCAGCAGTTCGGGGACAGGCCCTGGAAACACCATATATTTT. The J gene is TRBJ1-3, the V gene TRBV28; 8 nucleotides agree with TRBD1. J gave up 2 bases and V 4 bases, and 4 bases lay outside the gene matches. The CDR3 has 15 amino acids. Germline V gene lookup returns CDR1 MDHEN and CDR2 SYDVKM.

The chain recombines TRBV11-2 with TRBJ2-1; 7 positions match TRBD2. V shed 3 bases, J shed 2 bases, and the junction held 1 base outside the gene matches. The germline V gene encodes CDR1 SGHAT and CDR2 FQNNGV. CDR3 length: 14 amino acids. The chain's CDR3 is CASSFGRTYNEQFF. The CDR3 DNA reads as TGTGCCAGCAGCTTCGGGAGGACCTACAATGAGCAGTTCTTC.

V usage is TRBV2 and J usage is TRBJ2-7, with D possibly being TRBD1 (6 bases). V was clipped by 7 bases and J by 3 bases, with 19 bases between them. The CDR3 runs 15 residues. Germline lookup yields CDR1 SNHLY and CDR2 FYNNEI. The CDR3 loop is CASKEGESDLYEQYF. The CDR3 DNA is TGTGCCAGCAAAGAGGGGGAATCGGACCTCTACGAGCAGTACTTC.

This chain links TRBV19 with TRBJ2-1; TRBD2 matches at 7 bases. Unmatched junction bases numbered 17, after V lost 4 bases and J lost 8 bases. CDR3 length: 17 amino acids. The germline V gene has CDR1 LNHDA and CDR2 SQIVND (reference sequence). The CDR3, as DNA: TGTGCCAGTAGTACCCTCAAACGACTAGCCTCGCGGGATGAGCAGTTCTTC. It specifies CASSTLKRLASRDEQFF.

Comment on this clone: This sample includes further DNA sequences coding for the same CDR3. This chain connects TRBV9 to TRBJ2-1, with 10 bases that match TRBD2. Unmatched junction bases numbered 1, after V lost 0 bases and J lost 4 bases. The CDR3 spans 15 residues. Germline V CDR1 and CDR2: SGDLS, YYNGEE. The CDR3: CASSVDSGGYNEQFF. The DNA for the CDR3 is TGTGCCAGCAGCGTAGATAGCGGGGGGTACAATGAGCAGTTCTTC. The whole variable domain, remainder taken from reference TRBV9 and TRBJ2-1, is DSGVTQTPKHLITATGQRVTLRCSPRSGDLSVYWYQQSLDQGLQFLIQYYNGEERAKGNILERFSAQQFPDLHSELNLSSLELGDSALYFCASSVDSGGYNEQFFGPGTRLTVL.

The chain links TRBV18 to TRBJ1-5, with TRBD1 matching over 12 bases. The germline gives CDR1 KGHSH, CDR2 LQKENI. V shed 4 bases and J 7 bases; nucleotides not matched to a gene: 8. The CDR3 loop spans 16 amino acids. The CDR3 coding sequence is TGTGCCAGCTCACGGGGGACAGGGGGCCTAGAACAGCCCCAGCATTTT. Amino acid sequence: CASSRGTGGLEQPQHF.

This chain joins TRBV4-1 and TRBJ1-2, with D perhaps matching TRBD1 (6 bases). The V and J ends lost 3 bases and 7 bases respectively, with 24 bases between them. CDR1 and CDR2 from the germline V gene are MGHRA and YSYEKL. The CDR3 consists of 17 residues. The CDR3 here is CASSQGSVQGPWGGYTF. CDR3 coding DNA: TGCGCCAGCAGCCAGGGGTCGGTACAGGGCCCGTGGGGTGGCTACACCTTC.

The V gene is TRBV7-3, the J gene TRBJ2-1; TRBD2 agrees at 10 bases. Trimming cost V 3 bases and J 4 bases; bases outside gene matches: 3. The CDR3 is 15 amino acids. Germline V gives CDR1 SGHTA, CDR2 FQGTGA. CDR3 amino acids: CASSLGTSVYNEQFF. The DNA for the CDR3 is TGTGCCAGCAGCTTGGGGACTAGCGTGTACAATGAGCAGTTCTTC. Full variable domain (rest looked up from reference TRBV7-3 and TRBJ2-1): GAGVSQTPSNKVTEKGKYVELRCDPISGHTALYWYRQSLGQGPEFLIYFQGTGAADDSGLPNDRFFAVRPEGSVSTLKIQRTERGDSAVYLCASSLGTSVYNEQFFGPGTRLTVL.

The J gene is TRBJ2-1, the V gene TRBV7-9; D is possibly TRBD2 (5 bases). Trimming took 5 bases from V and 0 from J, leaving 11 bases between them. CDR1 and CDR2 (germline): SEHNR, FQNEAQ (reference sequence). The CDR3 totals 15 residues. The CDR3 here is CASSPRGSSYNEQFF. The CDR3 coding sequence is TGTGCCAGCAGCCCCCGAGGGAGCTCCTACAATGAGCAGTTCTTC.

The chain links TRBV30 to TRBJ2-7; TRBD1 agrees at 9 bases. The CDR3 has 15 residues. With 3 bases clipped from V and 5 bases from J, the junction kept 11 bases outside the gene matches. The germline V gene has CDR1 GTSNPN and CDR2 SVGIG (reference sequence). In DNA form, the CDR3 reads TGTGCCTGGAGACGATTCCGGGACAGGGTCCACGAGCAGTACTTC. Amino acids: CAWRRFRDRVHEQYF.